The TCR beta chain under discussion was sequenced for a study of graft-versus-host responses after intestinal transplantation. About the study: Recipients were all induced with anti-thymocyte globulin, then given tacrolimus and steroids for approximately 3 years. Study-wide results and caveats: Present in recipient marrow, GvH clones included some that appeared first in ileum or blood.

In germline, CDR1 is MNHEY, CDR2 SMNVEV (reference sequence). The ends were cut back, 3 bases at V and 6 bases at J, with 17 bases in the middle. The CDR3 extends over 15 amino acids. The method was immunoSEQ multiplex PCR; TCRdb's version includes in-frame clones alone and lacks a portion of them. This sample has approximately 82,000 clones; about 93% occur once, and the top ten carry approximately 1%. In the case of this clone: Its antigen is undetermined.

This sequence joins TRBV27 and TRBJ1-2, with a weak D call TRBD1 (5 bases). This clonotype was sampled from a human donor who was the organ donor for an intestinal transplant. Specimen: unstimulated CD8+ T cells sorted from spleen or lymph node cells, collected before transplant. In nucleotides, the CDR3 is TGTGCCAGCAGTTTCCTGGGCCAGGGCATAGATGGCTACACCTTC. Translated: CASSFLGQGIDGYTF.